This T cell receptor (beta chain) was obtained from a study of tumor and adjacent non-tumor tissue in lung cancer. Study-wide background: There were 11 to 13 adenocarcinoma, a couple of squamous cell carcinoma and 1 small cell lung cancer cases. Study findings and constraints: Normal lung showed higher cumulative top 100 clone frequency than tumor. Significantly higher TCR diversity was found in tumor than normal lung.

Three rounds of nested PCR, following a modified ARM-PCR protocol, produced the TCRbeta library. TCRdb itself ran the multiplex PCR reads through MiXCR, one entry per CDR3 protein. The table shows roughly 140,000 distinct CDR3 sequences, with approximately 66% occurring only once. The template was RNA from unsorted bulk tissue. In regard to this clonotype: The antigen remains unidentified.

This TCR was sampled from a man between 60 and 75 years old with small cell lung cancer. Sequencing was carried out using lung tumor tissue.

CDR3 amino acids: CSATIAGWTFGGEQFF. The CDR3, as DNA: TGCAGTGCTACGATAGCGGGATGGACATTCGGCGGTGAGCAGTTCTTC. The J gene is TRBJ2-1, the V gene TRBV20-1, with 8 bases aligning to TRBD2. The CDR3 consists of 16 residues. Trimming at V came to 4 bases and at J to 9 bases, leaving 17 bases not matched to a gene. Germline-derived CDR1 and CDR2 are DFQATT and SNEGSKA (reference sequence).